This T cell receptor beta chain was observed in a study of T cell responses to AZD1222 COVID-19 vaccine. About the research overall: Second doses that came at about 4 or about 12 weeks were put together. Regarding the study as a whole: The study found vaccine-associated CD4 TCRs spanning spike, dominant at 160-218 and 743-854. It should be noted that donors were predominantly white British and more often female, and clonal diversity was possibly underestimated.

This CDR3 spans 14 amino acids. CDR1 is MNHNS and CDR2 is SASEGT in the germline V gene. The germline V and J ends were trimmed by 3 bases and 0 bases, with 6 bases remaining between them. This clone was counted a few times. No antigen is known for it. This sample includes further DNA sequences coding for the same CDR3. Using immunoSEQ multiplex PCR, the repertoire was profiled, and TCRdb retains in-frame clones only, with some absent. Among about 97,000 clones, 80% to 90% were seen once, and the ten largest hold roughly 7.7%. The source is an adult in good health. V usage is TRBV6-1 and J usage is TRBJ1-5; D is unresolved. The source was peripheral blood, collected on day 0 of AZD1222 vaccination. As DNA, the CDR3 is TGTGCCAGCAGTGACGGTTATAGCAATCAGCCCCAGCATTTT. As protein: CASSDGYSNQPQHF.